What follows are 17 T cell receptor beta chains derived from one specimen sequenced in a study of blood T cell repertoires in COVID-19. Data came from immunoSEQ multiplex PCR; TCRdb stores just in-frame clones and leaves some out. In the table there are around 260,000 clones, roughly 89% of which are singletons. Sequencing was carried out using peripheral blood. The receptor source for this set is a woman in her thirties with active or convalescent COVID-19.

The J gene is TRBJ2-7, the V gene TRBV6-2 or TRBV6-3; 11 bases fit TRBD1. Germline V gives CDR1 MNHEY, CDR2 SVGEGT. CDR3 length: 15 residues. J was trimmed by 2 bases and V by 3 bases; bases with no gene match: 3. This chain's CDR3 is CASSYGTGGTYEQYF. The CDR3 region has the DNA TGTGCCAGCAGTTATGGGACAGGGGGAACCTACGAGCAGTACTTC.

The rearrangement links TRBV19 to TRBJ1-2; D is uncertain. This CDR3 is 16 amino acids long. Germline V CDR1 and CDR2: LNHDA, SQIVND (reference sequence). V lost 0 bases to trimming and J lost 0 bases, with 11 bases between them. The CDR3 loop is CASSIEWHSPNYGYTF. For the CDR3, the DNA is TGTGCCAGTAGTATAGAATGGCACAGTCCTAACTATGGCTACACCTTC.

The V call is TRBV4-3, the J call TRBJ1-2; D uncertain. CDR1 is LGHNA, CDR2 YSLEER, per germline. V lost 1 base and J 3 bases, leaving 12 bases between the germline ends. The length of the CDR3 is 15 residues. This CDR3 reads CASSQVGDGHYGYTF. In DNA, the CDR3 is TGCGCCAGCAGCCAAGTGGGAGACGGCCACTATGGCTACACCTTC.

J is TRBJ1-5 and V is TRBV6-2 or TRBV6-3, with 9 bases matching TRBD1. V shed 5 bases, J shed 4 bases, and the junction held 12 bases outside the gene matches. This CDR3 spans 17 amino acids. The germline gives CDR1 MNHEY, CDR2 SVGEGT. This chain's CDR3 is CASSTALGQGFNQPQHF. The CDR3 coding sequence is TGTGCCAGCAGTACGGCTCTAGGACAGGGGTTTAATCAGCCCCAGCATTTT.

V is TRBV30 and J is TRBJ1-2, with D possibly TRBD1 on 6 matching bases. The CDR3 runs to 12 residues. The germline gives CDR1 GTSNPN, CDR2 SVGIG (reference sequence). Between the trimmed V and J ends, which lost 3 bases and 4 bases, there was a span of 9 bases. CDR3 in amino acids: CAWRVRGYGYTF. The CDR3 region has the DNA TGTGCCTGGAGGGTCAGGGGCTATGGCTACACCTTC.

V is TRBV28 and J is TRBJ2-7, with 8 nucleotides matching TRBD2. Per germline, CDR1 MDHEN and CDR2 SYDVKM. J was trimmed by 3 bases and V by 3 bases; bases with no gene match: 7. CDR3 length: 15 residues. CDR3 nucleotides: TGTGCCAGCAGTTTCGGGGGGGTGGGAGACTACGAGCAGTACTTC. Its translation is CASSFGGVGDYEQYF.

The chain combines TRBV11-2 with TRBJ2-5, with TRBD2 matching 7 bases. The V gene end was trimmed by 8 bases and the J gene end by 5 bases; junction bases not matched to a gene: 5. The CDR3 loop spans 12 amino acids. Germline loops: CDR1 SGHAT, CDR2 FQNNGV. The CDR3 here is CASLQGGETQYF. The CDR3 region has the DNA TGTGCCAGCCTTCAGGGAGGGGAGACCCAGTACTTC.

The CDR3, as DNA: TGTGCCAGCAGCCAAGATCCGAGGAACACTGAAGCTTTCTTT. Its translation: CASSQDPRNTEAFF. V is TRBV4-2 and J is TRBJ1-1, with unresolved D. The germline CDR1 and CDR2 sequences are LGHNA and YNFKEQ. This CDR3 region has 14 residues. Trimming removed 0 bases at V and 1 base at J, with 6 bases between.

V is TRBV5-1 and J is TRBJ2-1; TRBD2 is a possible D gene (6 bases). Trimming took 0 bases from V and 7 from J, leaving 14 bases between them. The CDR3 runs to 15 residues. Germline CDR1 reads SGHRS; CDR2 reads YFSETQ. CDR3 sequence: CASSLEDGGTNEQFF. The CDR3 bases are TGCGCCAGCAGCTTGGAGGACGGGGGTACGAATGAGCAGTTCTTC.

V is TRBV6-1 and J is TRBJ1-1; D is ambiguous. CDR1 is MNHNS, CDR2 SASEGT, per germline. The CDR3 is 15 amino acids. Trimming removed 1 base at V and 0 bases at J, with 9 bases between. CDR3 residues: CASSEGPGMNTEAFF. The CDR3 region has the DNA TGTGCCAGCAGTGAAGGGCCGGGGATGAACACTGAAGCTTTCTTT.

The V gene is TRBV7-8, the J gene TRBJ2-1; 10 bases align to TRBD2. The CDR3 consists of 19 residues. CDR1 SGHVS and CDR2 FQNEAQ come from the germline V gene. J lost 0 bases, V lost 4 bases, and 12 bases had no gene match. CDR3 loop: CASSSPGLAGAYSYNEQFF. The DNA of the CDR3 is TGTGCCAGCAGCTCCCCCGGCCTAGCGGGGGCTTACTCCTACAATGAGCAGTTCTTC.

This chain connects TRBV5-1 to TRBJ2-7; 7 nucleotides align to TRBD1. This CDR3 has 12 amino acids. In germline, CDR1 is SGHRS, CDR2 YFSETQ. With V trimmed by 3 bases and J by 6 bases, 3 bases remained unmatched. This CDR3 reads CASSSTGSEQYF. The CDR3 DNA sequence: TGCGCCAGCAGCTCGACAGGGAGCGAGCAGTACTTC.

The chain uses TRBV21-1 and TRBJ2-3; the table gives TRBD2 as D, unverified against the DNA. TRBV21-1 is noted as a pseudogene. This CDR3 contains 18 residues. This CDR3 reads CASSKGARTSGGMDTQYF. CDR3 DNA sequence: TGTGCCAGCAGCAAAGGAGCTAGGACTAGCGGGGGCATGGATACGCAGTATTTT.

The CDR3 DNA reads TGTGCCAGCAGCCGAGGTGAAGGACACGGCTACACCTTC. Its translation is CASSRGEGHGYTF. V and J are TRBV7-9 and TRBJ1-2, with TRBD1 as a possible D gene (5 bases). Germline V CDR1 and CDR2: SEHNR, FQNEAQ (reference sequence). This CDR3 has 13 residues. Trimming stripped 5 bases from V and 8 bases from J, with 15 bases between.

The J gene is TRBJ1-3, the V gene TRBV10-2; 9 bases line up with TRBD1. CDR3 length: 15 residues. Germline CDR1 and CDR2: WSHSY and SAAADI. The V and J ends lost 4 bases and 7 bases, in that order; junction bases with no gene match: 8. Here the CDR3 DNA reads TGCGCCAGCAGTGGGGGGGACAGGGAAAGGAACACCATATATTTT. This gives the protein CASSGGDRERNTIYF.

The J gene is TRBJ2-2, the V gene TRBV12-3 or TRBV12-4; D not resolved. V gave up 5 bases and J gave up 7 bases, with 11 bases separating them. There are 13 residues in the CDR3. The CDR3 DNA reads TGTGCCAGCAGTCTTAACCCCAGCGGGGAGCTGTTTTTT. Its protein product is CASSLNPSGELFF.

The V and J genes are TRBV27 and TRBJ2-3; D may be TRBD2 (6 bases). Germline-derived CDR1 and CDR2 are MNHEY and SMNVEV (reference sequence). V gave up 3 bases and J gave up 1 base, with 11 bases separating them. The CDR3 runs 15 residues. Here the CDR3 reads CASSFLATRTDTQYF. As DNA, the CDR3 is TGTGCCAGCAGTTTTCTAGCGACCCGCACAGATACGCAGTATTTT.